The sequence of this T cell receptor (beta chain) was determined in a study of cytomegalovirus exposure and HLA in healthy donors. Study-wide findings and caveats: Three CMV-associated chains were confirmed in vitro to be specific for CMV antigens.

This PCR relied on a set of 60 Vbeta primers and 13 Jbeta primers. Here immunoSEQ multiplex PCR was the method, and the copy in TCRdb shows in-frame clones only, minus some. The table shows 130,000 or so clones, with around 80% occurring only once. V was cut by 8 bases and J by 1 base, with 11 bases left in between. The CDR3 has 13 residues. The germline V gene encodes CDR1 SGHTA and CDR2 FQGTGA. About this clone itself: The antigen remains undetermined.

The chain joins TRBV7-3 to TRBJ1-1; D might be TRBD1 (6 bases). Input material: PBMCs. The sequence derives from a man aged 35 to 55 in good health and CMV-seronegative. DNA of the CDR3: TGTGCCAGCGCAAGACAGGAGAACACTGAAGCTTTCTTT. Its translation is CASARQENTEAFF.